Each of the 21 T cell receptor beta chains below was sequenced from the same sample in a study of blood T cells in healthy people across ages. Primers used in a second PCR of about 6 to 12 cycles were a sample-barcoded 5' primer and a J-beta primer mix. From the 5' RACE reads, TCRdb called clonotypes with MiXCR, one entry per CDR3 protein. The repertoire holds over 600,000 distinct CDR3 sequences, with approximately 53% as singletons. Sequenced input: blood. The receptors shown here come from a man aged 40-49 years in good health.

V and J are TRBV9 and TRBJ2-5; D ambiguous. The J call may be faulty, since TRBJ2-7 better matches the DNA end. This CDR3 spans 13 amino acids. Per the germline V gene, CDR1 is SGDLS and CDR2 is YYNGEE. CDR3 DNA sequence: TGTGCCAGCAGCTCCCGACCCGCCTACGAGCAGTACTTC. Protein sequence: CASSSRPAYEQYF.

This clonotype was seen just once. In DNA form, the CDR3 reads TGTGCCAGCAGCTTGCTGCGTCAGGGTTACTCCTACGAGCAGTACTTC. Its protein is CASSLLRQGYSYEQYF. The chain is built from TRBV5-6 and TRBJ2-7; tentative D call: TRBD1 (5 bases). The germline gives CDR1 SGHDT, CDR2 YYEEEE. V was cut by 1 base and J by 0 bases, with 14 bases left in between. The CDR3 loop spans 16 amino acids.

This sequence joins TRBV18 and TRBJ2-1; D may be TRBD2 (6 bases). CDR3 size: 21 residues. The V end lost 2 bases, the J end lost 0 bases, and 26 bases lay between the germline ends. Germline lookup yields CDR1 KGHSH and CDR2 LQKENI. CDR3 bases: TGTGCCAGCTCACCAAACTCCATTCAAAGCGGGCGTCCGACCTCCTACAATGAGCAGTTCTTC. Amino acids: CASSPNSIQSGRPTSYNEQFF.

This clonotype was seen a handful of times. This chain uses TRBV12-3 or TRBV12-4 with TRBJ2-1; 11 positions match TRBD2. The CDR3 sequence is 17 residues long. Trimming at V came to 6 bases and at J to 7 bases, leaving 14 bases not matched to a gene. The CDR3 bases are TGTGCCAGCAGCCCCACTAGCGGGGGCTTGAGCAGAAATGAGCAGTTCTTC. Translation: CASSPTSGGLSRNEQFF.

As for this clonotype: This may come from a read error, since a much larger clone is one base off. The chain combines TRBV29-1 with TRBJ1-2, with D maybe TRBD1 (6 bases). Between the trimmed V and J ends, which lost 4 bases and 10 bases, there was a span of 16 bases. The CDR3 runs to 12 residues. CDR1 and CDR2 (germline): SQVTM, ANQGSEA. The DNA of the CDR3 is TGCAGCGTTGCGGGGGGCGCGGGTGCCTACACCTTC. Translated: CSVAGGAGAYTF.

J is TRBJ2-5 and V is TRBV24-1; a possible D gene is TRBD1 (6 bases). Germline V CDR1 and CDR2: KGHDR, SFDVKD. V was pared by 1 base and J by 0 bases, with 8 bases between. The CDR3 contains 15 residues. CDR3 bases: TGTGCCACCAGTGATTTAGGGGACAACCAAGAGACCCAGTACTTC. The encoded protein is CATSDLGDNQETQYF.

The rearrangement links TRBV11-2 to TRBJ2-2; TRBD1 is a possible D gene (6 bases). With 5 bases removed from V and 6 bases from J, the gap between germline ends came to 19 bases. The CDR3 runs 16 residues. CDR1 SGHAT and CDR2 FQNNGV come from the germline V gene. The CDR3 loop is CASSPSRQAGAGELFF. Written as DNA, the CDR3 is TGTGCCAGCAGCCCCAGCCGACAGGCAGGAGCCGGGGAGCTGTTTTTT. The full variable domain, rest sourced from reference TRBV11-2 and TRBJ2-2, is EAGVAQSPRYKIIEKRQSVAFWCNPISGHATLYWYQQILGQGPKLLIQFQNNGVVDDSQLPKDRFSAERLKGVDSTLKIQPAKLEDSAVYLCASSPSRQAGAGELFFGEGSRLTVL.

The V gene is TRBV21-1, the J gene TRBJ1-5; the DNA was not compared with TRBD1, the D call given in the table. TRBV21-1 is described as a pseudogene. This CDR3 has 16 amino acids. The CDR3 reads CASRPGDSSSNQPQHF. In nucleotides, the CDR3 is TGTGCCAGCAGGCCCGGAGACAGTTCTAGCAATCAGCCCCAGCATTTT.

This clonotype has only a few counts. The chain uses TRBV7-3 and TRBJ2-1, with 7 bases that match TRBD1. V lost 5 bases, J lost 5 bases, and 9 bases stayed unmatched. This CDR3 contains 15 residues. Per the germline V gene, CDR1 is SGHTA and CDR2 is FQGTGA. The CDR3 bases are TGTGCCAGCAGCCCCTACCCCGGGACAGACAATGAGCAGTTCTTC. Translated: CASSPYPGTDNEQFF.

The CDR3 DNA reads as TGTGCCAGCAGTTTACTTAACGGGGTAAAGAGGGCCAACGTCCTGACTTTC. Translation: CASSLLNGVKRANVLTF. This chain joins TRBV12-3 or TRBV12-4 and TRBJ2-6, with D possibly being TRBD2 (5 bases). Trimming removed 2 bases from V and 5 bases from J, with 16 bases in between. The CDR3 has 17 residues.

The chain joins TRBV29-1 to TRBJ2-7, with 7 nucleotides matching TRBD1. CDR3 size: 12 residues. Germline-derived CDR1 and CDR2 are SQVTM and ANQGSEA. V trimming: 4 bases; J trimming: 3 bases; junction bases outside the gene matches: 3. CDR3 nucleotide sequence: TGCAGCGTTGGGGACAGTTACTACGAGCAGTACTTC. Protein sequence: CSVGDSYYEQYF.

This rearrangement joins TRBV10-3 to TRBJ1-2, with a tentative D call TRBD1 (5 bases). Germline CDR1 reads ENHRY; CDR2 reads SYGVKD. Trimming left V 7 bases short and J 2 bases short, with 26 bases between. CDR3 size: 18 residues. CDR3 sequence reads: CAINVFGFGGALNYGYTF. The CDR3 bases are TGTGCCATCAATGTATTCGGATTCGGGGGTGCCCTAAACTATGGCTACACCTTC.

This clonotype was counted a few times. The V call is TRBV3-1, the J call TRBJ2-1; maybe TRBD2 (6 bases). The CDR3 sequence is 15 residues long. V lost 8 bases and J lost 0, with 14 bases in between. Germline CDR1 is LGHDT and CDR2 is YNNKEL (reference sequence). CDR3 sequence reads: CASQPSDLSYNEQFF. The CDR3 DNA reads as TGTGCCAGCCAACCTAGCGACCTCTCCTACAATGAGCAGTTCTTC.

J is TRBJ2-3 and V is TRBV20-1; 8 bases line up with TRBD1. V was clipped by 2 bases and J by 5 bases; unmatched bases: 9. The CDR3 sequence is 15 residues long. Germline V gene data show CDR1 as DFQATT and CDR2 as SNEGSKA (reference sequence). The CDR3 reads CSARIGTGSLDTQYF. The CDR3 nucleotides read TGCAGTGCTAGAATCGGGACAGGTTCCTTAGATACGCAGTATTTT.

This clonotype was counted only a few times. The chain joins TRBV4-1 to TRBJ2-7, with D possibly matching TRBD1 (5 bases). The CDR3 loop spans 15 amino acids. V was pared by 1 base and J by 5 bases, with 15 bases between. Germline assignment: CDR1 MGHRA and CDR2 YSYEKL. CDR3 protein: CASSQVLAGRHEQYF. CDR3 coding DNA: TGCGCCAGCAGCCAAGTCCTGGCAGGGCGACACGAGCAGTACTTC.

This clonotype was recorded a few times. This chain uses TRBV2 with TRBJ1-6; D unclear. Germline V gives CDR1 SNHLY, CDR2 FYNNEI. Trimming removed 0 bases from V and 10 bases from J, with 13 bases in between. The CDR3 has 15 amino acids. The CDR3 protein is CASSEAVLGSSPLHF. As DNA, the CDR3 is TGTGCCAGCAGTGAAGCGGTCTTGGGATCCTCACCCCTCCACTTT.

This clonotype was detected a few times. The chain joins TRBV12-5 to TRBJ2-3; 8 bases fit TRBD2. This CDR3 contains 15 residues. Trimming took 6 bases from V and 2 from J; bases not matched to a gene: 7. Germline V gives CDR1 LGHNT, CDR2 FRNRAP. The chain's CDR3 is CASGQLAAPTDTQYF. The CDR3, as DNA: TGTGCTAGTGGCCAACTAGCGGCCCCCACAGATACGCAGTATTTT.

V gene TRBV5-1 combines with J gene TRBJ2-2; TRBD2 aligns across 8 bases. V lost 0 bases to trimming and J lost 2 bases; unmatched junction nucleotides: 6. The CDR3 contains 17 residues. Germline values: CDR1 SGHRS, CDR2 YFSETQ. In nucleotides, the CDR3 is TGCGCCAGCAGCTTGGGCCCTACTAGCGGCAACACCGGGGAGCTGTTTTTT. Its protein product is CASSLGPTSGNTGELFF.

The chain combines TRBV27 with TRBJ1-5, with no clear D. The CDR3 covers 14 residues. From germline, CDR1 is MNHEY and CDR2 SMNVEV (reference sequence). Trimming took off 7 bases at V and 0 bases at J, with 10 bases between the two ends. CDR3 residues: CASMRSNSNQPQHF. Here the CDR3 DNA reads TGTGCCAGCATGCGAAGTAATAGCAATCAGCCCCAGCATTTT.

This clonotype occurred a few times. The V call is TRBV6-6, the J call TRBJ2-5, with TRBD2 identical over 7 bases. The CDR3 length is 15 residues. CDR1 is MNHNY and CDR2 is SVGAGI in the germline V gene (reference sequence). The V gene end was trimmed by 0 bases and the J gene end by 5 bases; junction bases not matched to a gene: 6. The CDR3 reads CASSYSAGFRETQYF. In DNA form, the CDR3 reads TGTGCCAGCAGTTACTCAGCGGGGTTCAGGGAGACCCAGTACTTC.

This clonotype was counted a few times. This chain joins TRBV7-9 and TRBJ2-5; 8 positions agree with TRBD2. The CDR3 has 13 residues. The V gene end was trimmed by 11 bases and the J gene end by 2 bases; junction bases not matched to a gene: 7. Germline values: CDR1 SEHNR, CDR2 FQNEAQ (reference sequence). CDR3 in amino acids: CAWERGQQETQYF. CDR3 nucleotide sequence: TGTGCCTGGGAGCGGGGGCAACAAGAGACCCAGTACTTC.